This TCR beta chain was documented in a study of shared clonotypes between healthy human individuals. The CDR3 runs to 18 residues. Germline CDR1 is SGDLS and CDR2 is YYNGEE. V shed 0 bases, J shed 9 bases, and the junction held 13 bases outside the gene matches. Concerning this clone itself: Its antigen is currently unknown.

Overall study findings and caveats: How much donors shared clonotypes was expected to be affected by sequencing depth.

The authors ran the assay at deep level. TCRdb's copy holds only in-frame clones and misses some; the assay was immunoSEQ multiplex PCR. The sample lists 2 million to 3 million clones; over 85% were seen once. The TCR sequence derives from a man between 18 and 35 years old in good health. Some clones in this sample may be carry-over from other donors' samples. The V call is TRBV9, the J call TRBJ2-1; TRBD2 aligns across 12 bases. Sequenced material: naive CD4+ T cells from PBMCs. Subset: CD45RA+ positively selected. CDR3 in amino acids: CASSVDPPLAGGRAEQFF. The CDR3 DNA reads as TGTGCCAGCAGCGTAGACCCCCCCCTAGCGGGAGGGCGAGCTGAGCAGTTCTTC.